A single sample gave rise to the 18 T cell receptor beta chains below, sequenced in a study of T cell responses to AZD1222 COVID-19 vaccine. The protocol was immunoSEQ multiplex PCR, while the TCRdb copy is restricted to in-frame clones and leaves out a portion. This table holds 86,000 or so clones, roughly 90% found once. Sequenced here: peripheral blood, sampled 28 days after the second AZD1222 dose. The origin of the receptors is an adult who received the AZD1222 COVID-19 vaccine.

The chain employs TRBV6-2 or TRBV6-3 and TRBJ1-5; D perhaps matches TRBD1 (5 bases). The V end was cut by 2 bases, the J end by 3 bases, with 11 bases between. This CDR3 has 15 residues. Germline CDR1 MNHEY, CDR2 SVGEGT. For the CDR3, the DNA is TGTGCCAGCAGTTACCGGGACGGATTCAATCAGCCCCAGCATTTT. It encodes CASSYRDGFNQPQHF.

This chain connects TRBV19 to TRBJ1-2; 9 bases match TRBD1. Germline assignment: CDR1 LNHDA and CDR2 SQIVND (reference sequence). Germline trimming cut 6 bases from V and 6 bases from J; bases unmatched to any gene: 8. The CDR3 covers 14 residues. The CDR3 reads CASRKGTGRNGYTF. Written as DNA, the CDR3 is TGTGCCAGTAGGAAGGGGACAGGGCGGAATGGCTACACCTTC.

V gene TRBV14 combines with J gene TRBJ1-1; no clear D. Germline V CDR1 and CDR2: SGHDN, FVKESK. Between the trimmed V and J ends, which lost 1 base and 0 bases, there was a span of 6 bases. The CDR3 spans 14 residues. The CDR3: CASSQGSLNTEAFF. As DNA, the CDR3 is TGTGCCAGCAGCCAAGGTAGCCTGAACACTGAAGCTTTCTTT.

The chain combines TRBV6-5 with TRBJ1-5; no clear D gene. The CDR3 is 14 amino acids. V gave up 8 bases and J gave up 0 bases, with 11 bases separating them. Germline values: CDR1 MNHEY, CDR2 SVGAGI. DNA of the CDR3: TGTGCCAGCGTGCCAGTCTATAGCAATCAGCCCCAGCATTTT. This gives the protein CASVPVYSNQPQHF.

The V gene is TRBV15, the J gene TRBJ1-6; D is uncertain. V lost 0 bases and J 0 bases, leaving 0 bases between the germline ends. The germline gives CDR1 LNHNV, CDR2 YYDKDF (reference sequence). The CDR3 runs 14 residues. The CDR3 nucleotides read TGTGCCACCAGCAGAGACTCCTATAATTCACCCCTCCACTTT. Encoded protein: CATSRDSYNSPLHF.

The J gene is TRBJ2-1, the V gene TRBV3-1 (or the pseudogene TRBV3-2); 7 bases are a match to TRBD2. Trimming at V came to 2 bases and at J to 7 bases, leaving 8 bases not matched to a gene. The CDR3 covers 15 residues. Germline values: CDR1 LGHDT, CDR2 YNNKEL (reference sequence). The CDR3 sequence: CASSQRLDGGNEQFF. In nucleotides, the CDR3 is TGTGCCAGCAGCCAAAGGCTCGACGGGGGGAATGAGCAGTTCTTC.

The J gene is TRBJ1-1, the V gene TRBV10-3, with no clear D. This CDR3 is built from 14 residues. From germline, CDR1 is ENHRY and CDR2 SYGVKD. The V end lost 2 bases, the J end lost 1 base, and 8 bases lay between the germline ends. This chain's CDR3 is CAISEGRKNTEAFF. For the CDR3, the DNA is TGTGCCATCAGTGAGGGAAGGAAGAACACTGAAGCTTTCTTT.

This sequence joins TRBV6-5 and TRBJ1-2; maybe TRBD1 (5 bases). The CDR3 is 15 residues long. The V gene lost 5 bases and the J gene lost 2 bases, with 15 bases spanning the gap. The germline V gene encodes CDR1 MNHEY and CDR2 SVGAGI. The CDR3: CASSQLGTANYGYTF. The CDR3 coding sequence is TGTGCCAGCAGTCAGCTGGGGACCGCAAACTATGGCTACACCTTC.

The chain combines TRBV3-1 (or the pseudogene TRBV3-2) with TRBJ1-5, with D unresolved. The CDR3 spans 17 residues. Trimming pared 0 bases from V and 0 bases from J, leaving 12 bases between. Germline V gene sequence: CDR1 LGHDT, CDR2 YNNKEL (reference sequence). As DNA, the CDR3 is TGTGCCAGCAGCCAAGAAGGAGGGCCTTATAGCAATCAGCCCCAGCATTTT. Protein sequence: CASSQEGGPYSNQPQHF.

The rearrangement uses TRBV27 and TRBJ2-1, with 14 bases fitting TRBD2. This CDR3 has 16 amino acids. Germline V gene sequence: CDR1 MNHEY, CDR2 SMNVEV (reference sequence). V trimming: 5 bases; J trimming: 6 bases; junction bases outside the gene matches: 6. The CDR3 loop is CASSSLGLAGVNEQFF. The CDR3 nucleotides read TGTGCCAGCAGTAGTTTGGGACTAGCGGGAGTCAATGAGCAGTTCTTC.

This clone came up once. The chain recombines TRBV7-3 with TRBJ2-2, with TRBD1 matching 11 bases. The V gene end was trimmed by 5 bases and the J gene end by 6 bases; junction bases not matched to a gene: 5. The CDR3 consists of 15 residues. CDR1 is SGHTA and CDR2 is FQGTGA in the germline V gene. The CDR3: CASSAGQGVAGELFF. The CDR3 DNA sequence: TGTGCCAGCAGCGCGGGACAGGGGGTTGCCGGGGAGCTGTTTTTT.

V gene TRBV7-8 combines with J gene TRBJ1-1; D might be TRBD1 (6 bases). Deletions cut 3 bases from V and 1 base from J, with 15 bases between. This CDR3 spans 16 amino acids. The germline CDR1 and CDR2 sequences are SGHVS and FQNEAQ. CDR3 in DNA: TGTGCCAGCAGCTTCACCGCGACAGGCTGGAACACTGAAGCTTTCTTT. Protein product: CASSFTATGWNTEAFF.

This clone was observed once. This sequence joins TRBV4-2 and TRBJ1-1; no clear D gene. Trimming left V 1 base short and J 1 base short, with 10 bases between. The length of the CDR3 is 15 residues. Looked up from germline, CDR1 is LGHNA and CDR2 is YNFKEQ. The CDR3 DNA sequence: TGTGCCAGCAGCCAAGGCACTATGGGGAACACTGAAGCTTTCTTT. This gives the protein CASSQGTMGNTEAFF.

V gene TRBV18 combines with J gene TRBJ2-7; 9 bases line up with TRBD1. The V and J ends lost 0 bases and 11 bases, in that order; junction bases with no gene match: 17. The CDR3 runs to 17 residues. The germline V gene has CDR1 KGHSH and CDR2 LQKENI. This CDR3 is CASSPPGSGQGSQGEYF. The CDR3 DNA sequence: TGTGCCAGCTCACCACCGGGGTCGGGACAGGGATCCCAGGGGGAGTACTTC. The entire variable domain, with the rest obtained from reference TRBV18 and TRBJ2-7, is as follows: NAGVMQNPRHLVRRRGQEARLRCSPMKGHSHVYWYRQLPEEGLKFMVYLQKENIIDESGMPKERFSAEFPKEGPSILRIQQVVRGDSAAYFCASSPPGSGQGSQGEYFGPGTRLTVT.

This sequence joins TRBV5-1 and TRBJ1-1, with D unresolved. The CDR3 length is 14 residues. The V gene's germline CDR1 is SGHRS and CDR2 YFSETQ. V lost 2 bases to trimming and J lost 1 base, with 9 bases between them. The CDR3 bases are TGCGCCAGCAGCTTCTCCCAGACGAACACTGAAGCTTTCTTT. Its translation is CASSFSQTNTEAFF.

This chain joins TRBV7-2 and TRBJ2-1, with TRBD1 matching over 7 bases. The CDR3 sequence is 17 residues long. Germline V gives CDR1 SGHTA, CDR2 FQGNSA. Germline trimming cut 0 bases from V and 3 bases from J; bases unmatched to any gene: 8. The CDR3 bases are TGTGCCAGCAGCTTAGCCGGGACAGCCTTCCTCTACAATGAGCAGTTCTTC. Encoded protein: CASSLAGTAFLYNEQFF. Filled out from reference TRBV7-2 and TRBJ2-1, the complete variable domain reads GAGVSQSPSNKVTEKGKDVELRCDPISGHTALYWYRQSLGQGLEFLIYFQGNSAPDKSGLPSDRFSAERTGGSVSTLTIQRTQQEDSAVYLCASSLAGTAFLYNEQFFGPGTRLTVL.

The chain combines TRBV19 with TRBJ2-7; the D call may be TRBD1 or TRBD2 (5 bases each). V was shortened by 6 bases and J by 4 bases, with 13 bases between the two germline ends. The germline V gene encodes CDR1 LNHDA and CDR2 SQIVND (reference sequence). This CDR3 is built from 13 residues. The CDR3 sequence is CASSSGTLYEQYF. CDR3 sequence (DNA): TGTGCCAGTAGCTCCGGGACGCTTTACGAGCAGTACTTC.

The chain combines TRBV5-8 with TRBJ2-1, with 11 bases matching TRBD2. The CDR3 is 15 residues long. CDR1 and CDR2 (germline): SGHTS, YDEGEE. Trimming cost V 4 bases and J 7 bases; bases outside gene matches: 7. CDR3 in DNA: TGTGCCAGCAGCGGAGGGACTAGCGGTCCTAATGAGCAGTTCTTC. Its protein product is CASSGGTSGPNEQFF.